Listed here are 27 T cell receptor beta chains from one sample, sequenced in a study of blood T cell repertoires in COVID-19. Libraries were prepared by immunoSEQ multiplex PCR; TCRdb keeps only in-frame clonotypes and omits some of them. This table holds about 46,000 clones, about 89% found once. Sample: peripheral blood. The origin of the receptors is a human donor in a cohort sampled during active COVID-19.

This clone was counted a few times. This chain connects TRBV7-9 to TRBJ1-2; 8 positions agree with TRBD1. Germline V gives CDR1 SEHNR, CDR2 FQNEAQ (reference sequence). The V and J ends lost 5 bases and 0 bases, in that order; junction bases with no gene match: 5. The CDR3 is 15 amino acids. CDR3 sequence (DNA): TGTGCCAGCAGCGAAAACAGGGGGGCTAACTATGGCTACACCTTC. It codes for CASSENRGANYGYTF. The full variable domain, in which reference TRBV7-9 and TRBJ1-2 provide the parts outside the CDR3, is DTGVSQNPRHKITKRGQNVTFRCDPISEHNRLYWYRQTLGQGPEFLTYFQNEAQLEKSRLLSDRFSAERPKGSFSTLEIQRTEQGDSAMYLCASSENRGANYGYTFGSGTRLTVV.

This chain links TRBV2 with TRBJ2-1, with D unclear. Germline V gives CDR1 SNHLY, CDR2 FYNNEI. V was pared by 4 bases and J by 7 bases, with 5 bases between. This CDR3 has 11 amino acids. The CDR3 nucleotides read TGTGCCAGCAGTGCCTTGAATGAGCAGTTCTTC. Translation gives CASSALNEQFF.

The rearrangement uses TRBV12-1 and TRBJ2-5; TRBD2 is the table's D call, not checked against the DNA. TRBV12-1 is marked as a pseudogene. The CDR3 is 15 amino acids. The CDR3 nucleotides are TGTGCCAGCAGCTTTTTGGCTAGCGAGCAAGAGACCCAGTACTTC. Amino acids: CASSFLASEQETQYF.

This chain links TRBV12-3 or TRBV12-4 with TRBJ1-5; D not certain. CDR3 size: 11 residues. The germline V and J ends were trimmed by 3 bases and 6 bases, with 3 bases remaining between them. The CDR3 sequence is CASSFGQPQHF. The CDR3 DNA follows: TGTGCCAGCAGTTTCGGTCAGCCCCAGCATTTT.

This chain links TRBV7-8 with TRBJ1-1, with D uncertain. Trimming pared 5 bases from V and 1 base from J, leaving 8 bases between. The CDR3 spans 13 residues. Germline CDR1 reads SGHVS; CDR2 reads FQNEAQ. The CDR3 sequence is CASSGGGNTEAFF. The CDR3, as DNA: TGTGCCAGCAGCGGAGGCGGGAACACTGAAGCTTTCTTT.

The chain employs TRBV18 and TRBJ1-2, with unresolved D. Germline CDR1 is KGHSH and CDR2 is LQKENI. Trimming left V 3 bases short and J 8 bases short, with 13 bases between. This CDR3 region has 13 residues. CDR3 loop: CASSPDKEGGYTF. Written as DNA, the CDR3 is TGTGCCAGCTCACCCGACAAGGAGGGAGGCTACACCTTC.

The genes are TRBV2 and TRBJ2-3; 8 bases map to TRBD1. The CDR3 is 15 residues long. Germline V gene lookup returns CDR1 SNHLY and CDR2 FYNNEI. With 3 bases clipped from V and 8 bases from J, the junction kept 10 bases outside the gene matches. In nucleotides, the CDR3 is TGTGCCAGCAGTGAGTACGGGACAGGCCTGGGTACGCAGTATTTT. Translating gives CASSEYGTGLGTQYF.

V is TRBV7-8 and J is TRBJ1-1; TRBD1 might be the D (5 bases). The CDR3 has 10 residues. V lost 5 bases, J lost 11 bases, and 9 bases lay in between. Germline V lookup: CDR1 SGHVS, CDR2 FQNEAQ. This CDR3 is CASSRGGAFF. CDR3 sequence (DNA): TGTGCCAGCAGCCGGGGGGGGGCTTTCTTT.

This chain links TRBV6-1 with TRBJ2-5; TRBD2 agrees at 7 bases. The V gene end was trimmed by 2 bases and the J gene end by 1 base; junction bases not matched to a gene: 4. Germline V gene lookup returns CDR1 MNHNS and CDR2 SASEGT. The CDR3 extends over 15 amino acids. The CDR3 region has the DNA TGTGCCAGCAGTGAATTGGGGGGGACCCAAGAGACCCAGTACTTC. It is translated as CASSELGGTQETQYF.

V gene TRBV2 combines with J gene TRBJ1-6; tentatively, D is TRBD1 (5 bases). V shed 1 base and J shed 6 bases, with 7 bases lying between them. Germline lookup yields CDR1 SNHLY and CDR2 FYNNEI. This CDR3 region has 14 residues. CDR3 sequence reads: CASSEGRGNSPLHF. The CDR3 nucleotides are TGTGCCAGCAGTGAAGGGAGGGGTAATTCACCCCTCCACTTT. The complete variable domain, with remaining parts taken from reference TRBV2 and TRBJ1-6, reads EPEVTQTPSHQVTQMGQEVILRCVPISNHLYFYWYRQILGQKVEFLVSFYNNEISEKSEIFDDQFSVERPDGSNFTLKIRSTKLEDSAMYFCASSEGRGNSPLHFGNGTRLTVT.

The gene calls are TRBV6-5 and TRBJ1-1, with 11 nucleotides matching TRBD1. The trim removed 6 bases at V and 5 bases at J, leaving 5 bases unmatched. Per germline, CDR1 MNHEY and CDR2 SVGAGI. This CDR3 comprises 14 residues. CDR3 bases: TGTGCCAGCAGGGAGGACAGGGGGCAAACTGAAGCTTTCTTT. Translation gives CASREDRGQTEAFF.

This chain links TRBV13 with TRBJ2-7; 9 bases are shared with TRBD1. The V and J ends lost 5 bases and 5 bases, in that order; junction bases with no gene match: 7. Germline V lookup: CDR1 PRHDT, CDR2 FYEKMQ (reference sequence). This CDR3 has 14 residues. The CDR3 reads CASSPGQGFDEQYF. The CDR3 nucleotides read TGTGCCAGCAGCCCCGGACAGGGGTTCGACGAGCAGTACTTC.

DNA for the CDR3: TGCGCCAGCAGCCATCCTACAGGGTCGGCAGATCAAGATACGCAGTATTTT. This gives the protein CASSHPTGSADQDTQYF. The rearrangement uses TRBV4-1 and TRBJ2-3; TRBD1 is a possible D gene (6 bases). V was trimmed by 3 bases and J by 5 bases, leaving 21 bases between them. The CDR3 consists of 17 residues. Germline V CDR1 and CDR2: MGHRA, YSYEKL.

V is TRBV7-8 and J is TRBJ1-1; D gene unclear. V shed 0 bases and J shed 1 base, with 9 bases lying between them. Germline V gene lookup returns CDR1 SGHVS and CDR2 FQNEAQ. The CDR3 spans 15 residues. The CDR3: CASSLARAGNTEAFF. Written as DNA, the CDR3 is TGTGCCAGCAGCTTAGCCCGGGCGGGGAACACTGAAGCTTTCTTT.

This chain uses TRBV6-1 with TRBJ2-5, with 10 bases matching TRBD1. This CDR3 region has 16 residues. Germline assignment: CDR1 MNHNS and CDR2 SASEGT. Losses at the gene ends were 0 bases for V and 4 bases for J; bases not matched to a gene: 5. Here the CDR3 DNA reads TGTGCCAGCAGTGAAGCTTTGGGACAGGGGAGAGAGACCCAGTACTTC. Its protein product is CASSEALGQGRETQYF.

V gene TRBV5-1 combines with J gene TRBJ2-2, with D possibly being TRBD2 (6 bases). The V gene's germline CDR1 is SGHRS and CDR2 YFSETQ. The CDR3 is 16 residues long. Trimming stripped 4 bases from V and 0 bases from J, with 13 bases between. Here the CDR3 reads CASSQGAGANTGELFF. The CDR3 DNA is TGCGCCAGCAGCCAGGGAGCGGGCGCGAACACCGGGGAGCTGTTTTTT.

The V and J genes are TRBV5-1 and TRBJ1-1; TRBD1 matches 8 bases. This CDR3 spans 15 amino acids. Germline lookup yields CDR1 SGHRS and CDR2 YFSETQ. J lost 5 bases, V lost 0 bases, and 6 bases had no gene match. This CDR3 reads CASSLAGQGWTEAFF. The CDR3 region has the DNA TGCGCCAGCAGCTTGGCCGGACAGGGTTGGACTGAAGCTTTCTTT. The full variable domain, with the rest looked up from reference TRBV5-1 and TRBJ1-1, is KAGVTQTPRYLIKTRGQQVTLSCSPISGHRSVSWYQQTPGQGLQFLFEYFSETQRNKGNFPGRFSGRQFSNSRSEMNVSTLELGDSALYLCASSLAGQGWTEAFFGQGTRLTVV.

The chain combines TRBV7-3 with TRBJ1-2, with no clear D. This CDR3 has 15 amino acids. Trimming took 1 base from V and 4 from J, leaving 13 bases between them. Per germline, CDR1 SGHTA and CDR2 FQGTGA. DNA of the CDR3: TGTGCCAGCAGCTTAAGTGGGGAGAACAGCTATGGCTACACCTTC. Translating gives CASSLSGENSYGYTF.

The CDR3 loop is CATSRITSGSVLEQYF. In DNA, the CDR3 is TGTGCCACCAGCAGGATAACTAGCGGGAGCGTTTTAGAGCAGTACTTC. V and J are TRBV15 and TRBJ2-7; 11 nucleotides match TRBD2. The CDR3 totals 16 residues. V trimming: 3 bases; J trimming: 7 bases; junction bases outside the gene matches: 11. Looked up from germline, CDR1 is LNHNV and CDR2 is YYDKDF (reference sequence).

V gene TRBV7-3 combines with J gene TRBJ2-3, with a weak D call TRBD1 (6 bases). CDR1 and CDR2 from the germline V gene are SGHTA and FQGTGA. This CDR3 contains 15 residues. V lost 3 bases to trimming and J lost 0 bases, with 10 bases between them. Here the CDR3 DNA reads TGTGCCAGCAGCTTGGGACAACTGAGCACAGATACGCAGTATTTT. Protein sequence: CASSLGQLSTDTQYF.

This clone was recorded once. V usage is TRBV4-1 and J usage is TRBJ2-1, with 7 bases aligning to TRBD1. Germline assignment: CDR1 MGHRA and CDR2 YSYEKL. Trimming removed 0 bases from V and 5 bases from J; junction bases left unmatched: 4. The CDR3 is made up of 15 amino acids. The CDR3 nucleotides are TGCGCCAGCAGCCAAGAGACAGGGCTTCACAATGAGCAGTTCTTC. This encodes CASSQETGLHNEQFF.

This sequence joins TRBV6-6 and TRBJ2-7; 7 bases are shared with TRBD2. Germline loops: CDR1 MNHNY, CDR2 SVGAGI (reference sequence). Germline trimming cut 6 bases from V and 6 bases from J; bases unmatched to any gene: 11. The CDR3 loop spans 14 amino acids. The CDR3 nucleotides are TGTGCCAGCAGCGCCACTAGCGAGAAGGCCGAGCAGTACTTC. It is translated as CASSATSEKAEQYF.

The V and J genes are TRBV27 and TRBJ2-7, with TRBD1 matching over 7 bases. This CDR3 contains 11 residues. V shed 11 bases, J shed 5 bases, and the junction held 6 bases outside the gene matches. CDR1 MNHEY and CDR2 SMNVEV come from the germline V gene (reference sequence). The CDR3 DNA sequence: TGTGCCTCAAAGGGGGCCCACGAGCAGTACTTC. It encodes CASKGAHEQYF.

The DNA of the CDR3 is TGTGCCAGCAGCTTAGGCGGACAGACGAATGAGCAGTTCTTC. This encodes CASSLGGQTNEQFF. The chain uses TRBV7-3 and TRBJ2-1; TRBD1 is a possible D gene (6 bases). The germline V gene has CDR1 SGHTA and CDR2 FQGTGA. This CDR3 is 14 amino acids long. Trimming stripped 2 bases from V and 7 bases from J, with 12 bases between.

The CDR3 DNA follows: TGTGCCAGCAGCCCGAGCGTTAGGCGGGAGTGGTATGAGCAGTTCTTC. Encoded protein: CASSPSVRREWYEQFF. The V call is TRBV7-9, the J call TRBJ2-1; the match to TRBD2 covers 7 bases. CDR1 and CDR2 from the germline V gene are SEHNR and FQNEAQ (reference sequence). CDR3 size: 16 residues. V lost 5 bases, J lost 8 bases, and 15 bases stayed unmatched.

This chain uses TRBV19 with TRBJ2-7; no clear D gene. The CDR3 has 14 residues. Per the germline V gene, CDR1 is LNHDA and CDR2 is SQIVND (reference sequence). V was clipped by 3 bases and J by 1 base, with 10 bases between them. The DNA for the CDR3 is TGTGCCAGTAGTATGGGCTCAAATTCCTACGAGCAGTACTTC. Encoded protein: CASSMGSNSYEQYF.

V and J are TRBV27 and TRBJ1-3, with D maybe TRBD1 (6 bases). Germline loops: CDR1 MNHEY, CDR2 SMNVEV (reference sequence). V was cut by 2 bases and J by 4 bases, with 12 bases left in between. CDR3 size: 15 residues. The CDR3 DNA is TGTGCCAGCAGTTTAAGGGGGGGCGGCGGAAACACCATATATTTT. Translation: CASSLRGGGGNTIYF.